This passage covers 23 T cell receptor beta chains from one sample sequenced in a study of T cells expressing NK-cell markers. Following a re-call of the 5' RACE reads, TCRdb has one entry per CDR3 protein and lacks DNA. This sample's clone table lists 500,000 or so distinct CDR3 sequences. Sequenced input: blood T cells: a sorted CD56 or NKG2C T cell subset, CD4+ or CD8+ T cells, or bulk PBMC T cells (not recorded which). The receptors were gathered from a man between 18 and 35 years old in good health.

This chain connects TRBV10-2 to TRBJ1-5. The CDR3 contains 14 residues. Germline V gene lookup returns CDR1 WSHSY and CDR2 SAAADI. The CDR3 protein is CASSPGSPQQPQHF.

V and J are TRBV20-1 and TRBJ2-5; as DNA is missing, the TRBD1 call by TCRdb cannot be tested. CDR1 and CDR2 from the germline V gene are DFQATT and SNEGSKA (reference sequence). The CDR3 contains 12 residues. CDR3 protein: CSAPGLTETQYF.

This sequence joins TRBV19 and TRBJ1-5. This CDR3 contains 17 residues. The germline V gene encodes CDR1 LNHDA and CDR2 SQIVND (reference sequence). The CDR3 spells CASSTPTLRARNQPQHF.

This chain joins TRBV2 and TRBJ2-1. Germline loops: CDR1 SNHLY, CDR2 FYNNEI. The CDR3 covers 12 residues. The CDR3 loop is CASSESYNEQFF.

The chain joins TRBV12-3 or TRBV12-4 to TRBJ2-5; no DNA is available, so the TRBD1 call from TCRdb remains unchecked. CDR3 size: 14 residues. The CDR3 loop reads CASSLWGGAETQYF.

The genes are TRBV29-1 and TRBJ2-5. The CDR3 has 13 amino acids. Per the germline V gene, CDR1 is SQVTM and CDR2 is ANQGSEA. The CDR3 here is CSVVFLTEETQYF.

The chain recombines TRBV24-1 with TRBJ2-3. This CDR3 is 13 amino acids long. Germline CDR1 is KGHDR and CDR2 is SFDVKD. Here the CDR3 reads CATRGSGTDTQYF.

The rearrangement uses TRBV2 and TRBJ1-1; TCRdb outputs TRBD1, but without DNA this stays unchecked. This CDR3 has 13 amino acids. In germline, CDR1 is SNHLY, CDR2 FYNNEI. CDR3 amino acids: CAAHRERNTEAFF. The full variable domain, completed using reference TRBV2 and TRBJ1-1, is EPEVTQTPSHQVTQMGQEVILRCVPISNHLYFYWYRQILGQKVEFLVSFYNNEISEKSEIFDDQFSVERPDGSNFTLKIRSTKLEDSAMYFCAAHRERNTEAFFGQGTRLTVV.

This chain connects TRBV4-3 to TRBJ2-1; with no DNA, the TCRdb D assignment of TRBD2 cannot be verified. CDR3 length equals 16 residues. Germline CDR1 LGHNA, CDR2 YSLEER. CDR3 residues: CASSRDLAVSYNEQFF.

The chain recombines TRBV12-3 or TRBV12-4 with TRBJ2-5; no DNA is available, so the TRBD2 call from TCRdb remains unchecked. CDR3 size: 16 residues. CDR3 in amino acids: CASKAHEAGVRETQYF.

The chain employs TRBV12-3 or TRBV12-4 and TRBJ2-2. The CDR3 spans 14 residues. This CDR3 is CASRLAGDTGELFF.

The CDR3 here is CSVESRRDNYNEQFF. This chain uses TRBV29-1 with TRBJ2-1; with no DNA, the TCRdb D assignment of TRBD1 cannot be verified. The CDR3 has 15 residues. CDR1 is SQVTM and CDR2 is ANQGSEA in the germline V gene.

CDR3 amino acids: CASSFLGALTDTQYF. This chain connects TRBV12-3 or TRBV12-4 to TRBJ2-3; TCRdb's D call, TRBD2, is unchecked because there is no DNA. The CDR3 length is 15 residues.

CDR3 region: CSGRVGGSTDTQYF. The chain combines TRBV20-1 with TRBJ2-3; the D call from TCRdb, TRBD1, cannot be confirmed without DNA. Germline V gene data show CDR1 as DFQATT and CDR2 as SNEGSKA (reference sequence). The CDR3 is made up of 14 amino acids.

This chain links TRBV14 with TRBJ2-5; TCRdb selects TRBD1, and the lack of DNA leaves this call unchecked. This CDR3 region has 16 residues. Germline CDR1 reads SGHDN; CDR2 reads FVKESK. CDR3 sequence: CASSQRWTGGGETQYF.

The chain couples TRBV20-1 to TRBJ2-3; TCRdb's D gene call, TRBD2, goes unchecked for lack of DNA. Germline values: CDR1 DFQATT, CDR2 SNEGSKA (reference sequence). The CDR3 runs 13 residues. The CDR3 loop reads CSAVDYSTDTQYF.

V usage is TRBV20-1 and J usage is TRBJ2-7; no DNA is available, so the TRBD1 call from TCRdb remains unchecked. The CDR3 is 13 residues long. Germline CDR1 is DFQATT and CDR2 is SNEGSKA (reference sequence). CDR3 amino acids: CSAGGGARIEQYF.

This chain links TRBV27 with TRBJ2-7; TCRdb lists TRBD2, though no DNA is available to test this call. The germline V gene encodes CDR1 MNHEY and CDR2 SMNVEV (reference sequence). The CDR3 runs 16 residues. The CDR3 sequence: CASSWLGTSGSHEQYF.

CDR3 loop: CASSTLTGLAEQFF. The J gene is TRBJ2-1, the V gene TRBV6-2 or TRBV6-3; the TCRdb D gene call, TRBD1, has no DNA to confirm it. In germline, CDR1 is MNHEY, CDR2 SVGEGT. The CDR3 length is 14 residues.

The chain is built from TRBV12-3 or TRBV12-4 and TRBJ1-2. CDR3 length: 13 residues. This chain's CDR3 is CASSLRRPSGYTF.

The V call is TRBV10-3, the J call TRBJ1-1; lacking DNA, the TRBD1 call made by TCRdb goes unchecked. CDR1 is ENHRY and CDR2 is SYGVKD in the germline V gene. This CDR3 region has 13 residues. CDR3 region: CAISGDGRAEAFF.

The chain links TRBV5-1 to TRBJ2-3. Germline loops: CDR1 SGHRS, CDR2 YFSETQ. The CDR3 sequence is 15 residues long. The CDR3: CASSLAGREVDTQYF.

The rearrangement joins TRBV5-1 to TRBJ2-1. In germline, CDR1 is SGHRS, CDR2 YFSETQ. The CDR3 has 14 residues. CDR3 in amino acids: CASSIKDRYNEQFF.